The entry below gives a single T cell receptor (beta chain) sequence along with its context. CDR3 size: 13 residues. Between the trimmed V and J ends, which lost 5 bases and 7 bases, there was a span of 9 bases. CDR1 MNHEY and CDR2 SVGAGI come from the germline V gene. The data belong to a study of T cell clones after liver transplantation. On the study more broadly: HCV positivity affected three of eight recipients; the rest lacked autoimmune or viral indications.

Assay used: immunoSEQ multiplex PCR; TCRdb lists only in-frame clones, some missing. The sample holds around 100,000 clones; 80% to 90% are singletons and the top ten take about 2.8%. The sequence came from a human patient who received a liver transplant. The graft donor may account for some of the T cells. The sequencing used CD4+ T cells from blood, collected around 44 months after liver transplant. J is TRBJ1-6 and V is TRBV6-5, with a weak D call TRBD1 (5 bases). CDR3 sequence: CASSRGLNSPLHF. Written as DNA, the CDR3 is TGTGCCAGCAGTCGGGGCTTGAATTCACCCCTCCACTTT.